This TCR beta chain was sequenced for a study of radiotherapy plus CTLA-4 blockade in lung cancer. The protocol was immunoSEQ multiplex PCR, while the TCRdb copy is restricted to in-frame clones and leaves out a portion. The sample includes under 110,000 clones, around 85% of them seen just once. Focal radiation was given together with CTLA-4 blockade (ipilimumab) to patients with chemo-refractory metastatic non-small-cell lung cancer. On this clone itself: Its target is not known.

Findings and limits, study-wide: TCR clones originating in tumors grew in number in blood after radiotherapy plus ipilimumab. It was early blood T cell clone dynamics, with interferon-beta, that reportedly best predicted response.

V was clipped by 4 bases and J by 0 bases, with 16 bases between them. The length of the CDR3 is 18 residues. Looked up from germline, CDR1 is LNHDA and CDR2 is SQIVND (reference sequence). The clonotype originates from a human donor with non-small cell lung cancer that progressed on radiotherapy plus ipilimumab. Some clones in this sample may be carry-over from other donors' samples. Here the sequenced sample was peripheral blood, taken from a patient treated with radiotherapy plus ipilimumab. J is TRBJ1-6 and V is TRBV19; D might be TRBD1 (6 bases). CDR3 coding DNA: TGTGCCAGTAGTAGGAAACACAGGGACCTCTCCTATAATTCACCCCTCCACTTT. Translating it yields CASSRKHRDLSYNSPLHF.